This T cell receptor (beta chain) was profiled in a study of blood T cell repertoires in COVID-19. Study context: Acute and convalescent COVID-19 samples came from the United States, Italy and Spain. T cells, B-cell-depleted T cells, or PBMCs provided the cDNA or gDNA that served as material.

As processed by the authors: Using reference gene primer amplification, nucleated cell counts were estimated. The data were produced by immunoSEQ multiplex PCR, yet TCRdb's version contains in-frame clones alone and is incomplete. That table is the source of V, J and clone size, and D and trimming were worked out from the DNA. Seen here are around 130,000 clones, over 60% observed once, and the top ten hold around 16%. The CDR3 is 13 residues long. Germline V lookup: CDR1 SGHDN, CDR2 FVKESK. V lost 1 base and J 5 bases, leaving 8 bases between the germline ends. Sequenced: peripheral blood. This chain joins TRBV14 and TRBJ1-2; no clear D. The source is a middle-aged man with acute or convalescent COVID-19. Written as DNA, the CDR3 is TGTGCCAGCAGCCAAGGCGGCCCGTATGGCTACACCTTC. Amino acid sequence: CASSQGGPYGYTF.